Listed below are T cell receptor beta chains from one sample, sequenced in a study of T cells in localized non-small cell lung cancer. Assay used: immunoSEQ multiplex PCR; TCRdb lists only in-frame clones, some missing. Found here are tens of thousands of clones, under 90% of them singletons; the top ten hold around 7.3%. Sequences were derived from peripheral blood mononuclear cells, sampled before any cancer treatment. All receptors derive from a male donor at least 60 years old with stage II lung adenocarcinoma. Both conserved end residues are part of each CDR3. The order of the fields is V gene, clone size, D gene, J gene, CDR3 DNA, CDR3 protein. The D gene is left open where the match is weak. A clone size is listed for some rows: how often the clone was seen (once, few, many), or a class if it is expanded.

V: TRBV5-1; size: NA; D: TRBD2; J: TRBJ2-7; DNA: TGCGCCAGCAGCCTACTAGCGGGAGGAGGCGAGCAGTACTTC; CDR3: CASSLLAGGGEQYF
V: TRBV18; size: NA; D: TRBD1; J: TRBJ2-7; DNA: TGTGCCAGCTCAGGGGGACAGGGCTCCTACGAGCAGTACTTC; CDR3: CASSGGQGSYEQYF
V: TRBV30; size: NA; D: TRBD2; J: TRBJ2-1; DNA: TGTGCCTGGATTCGGACTAGCGGGAGGCTAGTCAATGAGCAGTTCTTC; CDR3: CAWIRTSGRLVNEQFF
V: TRBV10-3; size: NA; D: TRBD2; J: TRBJ2-1; DNA: TGTGCCATCAGTGTTACTAGCGGGAGAGGGAATGAGCAGTTCTTC; CDR3: CAISVTSGRGNEQFF
V: TRBV19; size: NA; D: TRBD1; J: TRBJ1-5; DNA: TGTGCCAGTAGTATGATGGGAGGGGGCTATCAGCCCCAGCATTTT; CDR3: CASSMMGGGYQPQHF
V: TRBV7-8; size: NA; D: NA; J: TRBJ2-3; DNA: TGTGCCAGCAGAAGGGACGCGACAGATACGCAGTATTTT; CDR3: CASRRDATDTQYF
V: TRBV7-2; size: NA; D: NA; J: TRBJ1-1; DNA: TGTGCCAGCAGCTTATTCAAGGTCGAATCTGAAGCTTTCTTT; CDR3: CASSLFKVESEAFF
V: TRBV5-5; size: NA; D: NA; J: TRBJ2-1; DNA: TGTGCCAGCAGCTTGACACATTACAATGAGCAGTTCTTC; CDR3: CASSLTHYNEQFF
V: TRBV30; size: NA; D: TRBD1; J: TRBJ1-1; DNA: TGTGCCAGCTCGACAGGGGGACCTGAAGCTTTCTTT; CDR3: CASSTGGPEAFF
V: TRBV2; size: NA; D: NA; J: TRBJ2-5; DNA: TGTGCCAGCAGCTTTTTACGGGAGACCCAGTACTTC; CDR3: CASSFLRETQYF
V: TRBV27; size: NA; D: NA; J: TRBJ1-1; DNA: TGTGCCAGCAGTCAAGGGACATTGGGCACTGAAGCTTTCTTT; CDR3: CASSQGTLGTEAFF
V: TRBV5-1; size: NA; D: TRBD1; J: TRBJ2-7; DNA: TGCGCCAGCAGCCCTGGGACAGGGACCAACGAGCAGTACTTC; CDR3: CASSPGTGTNEQYF
V: TRBV13; size: NA; D: TRBD2; J: TRBJ2-3; DNA: TGTGCCAGCAGCTCCCCCGCGGGGAGCGGGAGGGCAGATACGCAGTATTTT; CDR3: CASSSPAGSGRADTQYF
V: TRBV6-5; size: NA; D: TRBD2; J: TRBJ2-2; DNA: TGTGCCAGCAGTTACCGAGCGGGAGTTCCCCCCGGGGAGCTGTTTTTT; CDR3: CASSYRAGVPPGELFF
V: TRBV5-6; size: once; D: NA; J: TRBJ2-7; DNA: TGTGCCAGCAGCTCGGGACTCCTCTCCTACGAGCAGTACTTC; CDR3: CASSSGLLSYEQYF
V: TRBV6-5; size: NA; D: NA; J: TRBJ1-1; DNA: TGTGCCAGCAGGGTTGGGGCGAACACTGAAGCTTTCTTT; CDR3: CASRVGANTEAFF
V: TRBV4-2; size: NA; D: NA; J: TRBJ1-2; DNA: TGTGCCAGCAGCCAAGACAGTAACTATGGCTACACCTTC; CDR3: CASSQDSNYGYTF
V: TRBV27; size: NA; D: TRBD1; J: TRBJ2-3; DNA: TGTGCCAGCAGTTTATCCTACAGGGGAATGGACGGGGATACGCAGTATTTT; CDR3: CASSLSYRGMDGDTQYF
V: TRBV10-3; size: NA; D: TRBD1; J: TRBJ1-5; DNA: TGTGCCATCAGTCCAGGGGGCACACAGCCCCAGCATTTT; CDR3: CAISPGGTQPQHF
V: TRBV5-5; size: NA; D: NA; J: TRBJ1-1; DNA: TGTGCCAGCACCCAAAAGGGGACCGTGAACACTGAAGCTTTCTTT; CDR3: CASTQKGTVNTEAFF
V: TRBV5-1; size: NA; D: NA; J: TRBJ2-3; DNA: TGCGCCAGCAGCTTGGTCCCGGGAGTAGGAGATACGCAGTATTTT; CDR3: CASSLVPGVGDTQYF
V: TRBV5-6; size: NA; D: NA; J: TRBJ2-5; DNA: TGTGCCAGCAGCTTGGCCGAAAGAACAGAGACCCAGTACTTC; CDR3: CASSLAERTETQYF
V: TRBV9; size: NA; D: NA; J: TRBJ1-5; DNA: TGTGCCAGCAGCGTAGACGAGGGCGAGGCCCAGCATTTT; CDR3: CASSVDEGEAQHF
V: TRBV28; size: few; D: NA; J: TRBJ1-2; DNA: TGTGCCAGCAGCCGAACAGGGCGCCTAACCCTCTATGGCTACACCTTC; CDR3: CASSRTGRLTLYGYTF
V: TRBV30; size: NA; D: NA; J: TRBJ2-2; DNA: TGTGCCTGGAGTCGGCCAGGGGACACCGGGGAGCTGTTTTTT; CDR3: CAWSRPGDTGELFF
V: TRBV7-2; size: NA; D: NA; J: TRBJ2-1; DNA: TGTGCCAGCAGCCCAGGGCCAGGGACTGAGCAGTTCTTC; CDR3: CASSPGPGTEQFF
V: TRBV7-8; size: NA; D: NA; J: TRBJ2-1; DNA: TGTGCCAGCAGCTCCAAGGGGGGGGAGACTAGAGGCTACAATGAGCAGTTCTTC; CDR3: CASSSKGGETRGYNEQFF
V: TRBV9; size: NA; D: TRBD2; J: TRBJ2-1; DNA: TGTGCCAGCAGCCCTGCCGGACTAGGCGCCTACAATGAGCAGTTCTTC; CDR3: CASSPAGLGAYNEQFF
V: TRBV2; size: NA; D: TRBD1; J: TRBJ1-6; DNA: TGTGCCACCCGGGACAGGGAAAATTCACCCCTCCACTTT; CDR3: CATRDRENSPLHF
V: TRBV30; size: NA; D: TRBD2; J: TRBJ2-4; DNA: TGTGCCGCGGACAGAGCGGGAGGGAGTCAGTACTTC; CDR3: CAADRAGGSQYF
V: TRBV28; size: NA; D: TRBD1; J: TRBJ2-1; DNA: TGTGCCAGCAGTAATACAGGGGGCCGGGGCGTTGAGCAGTTCTTC; CDR3: CASSNTGGRGVEQFF
V: TRBV18; size: NA; D: NA; J: TRBJ1-3; DNA: TGTGCCAGCTCACCCGACGGCGCGGGAGGGGTCGGAAACACCATATATTTT; CDR3: CASSPDGAGGVGNTIYF
V: TRBV2; size: NA; D: TRBD2; J: TRBJ2-3; DNA: TGTGCCAGCAGTGAACAGGGTGGGGGGGCAGATACGCAGTATTTT; CDR3: CASSEQGGGADTQYF
V: TRBV9; size: NA; D: TRBD2; J: TRBJ2-7; DNA: TGTGCCAGCAGCGTGGGACTAGCGGGAGTATGGGAGCAGTACTTC; CDR3: CASSVGLAGVWEQYF
V: TRBV5-1; size: NA; D: NA; J: TRBJ2-1; DNA: TGCGCCAGCAGCAAACGGGACGGTACTGAGCAGTTCTTC; CDR3: CASSKRDGTEQFF
V: TRBV30; size: NA; D: TRBD1; J: TRBJ1-2; DNA: TGTGCCTGGCAGGGGGGATATGGCTACACCTTC; CDR3: CAWQGGYGYTF
V: TRBV10-3; size: NA; D: NA; J: TRBJ1-4; DNA: TGTGCCATCAGTGAGTCTGGGGGGACTAATGAAAAACTGTTTTTT; CDR3: CAISESGGTNEKLFF
V: TRBV11-1; size: NA; D: NA; J: TRBJ1-1; DNA: TGTGCCAGCAGCTTTCCAGGGATCTCGAACACTGAAGCTTTCTTT; CDR3: CASSFPGISNTEAFF
V: TRBV18; size: NA; D: TRBD1; J: TRBJ2-2; DNA: TGTGCCAGCTCACAGGGACAGGCCCGAACCGCCGGGGAGCTGTTTTTT; CDR3: CASSQGQARTAGELFF
V: TRBV5-1; size: NA; D: TRBD2; J: TRBJ2-3; DNA: TGCGCCAGCAGCCCTGGAGGCGGGAGGAACACAGATACGCAGTATTTT; CDR3: CASSPGGGRNTDTQYF
V: TRBV6-5; size: NA; D: TRBD1; J: TRBJ1-2; DNA: TGTGCCAGCAGGGCAGGGGGCTCGAACTATGGCTACACCTTC; CDR3: CASRAGGSNYGYTF
V: TRBV4-2; size: NA; D: NA; J: TRBJ2-1; DNA: TGTGCCAGCAGCCAAGCCGGACACGGTAGCTCCTACAATGAGCAGTTCTTC; CDR3: CASSQAGHGSSYNEQFF
V: TRBV5-1; size: NA; D: NA; J: TRBJ2-2; DNA: TGCGCCAGCAGCTATAATGGGAACACCGGGGAGCTGTTTTTT; CDR3: CASSYNGNTGELFF
V: TRBV6-1; size: few; D: NA; J: TRBJ2-7; DNA: TGTGCCAGCAGTGACTGGGGACTCCCGCCCTACGAGCAGTACTTC; CDR3: CASSDWGLPPYEQYF
V: TRBV7-9; size: NA; D: TRBD1; J: TRBJ1-5; DNA: TGTGCCAGCAGCTTACGGGGGACAGGACGCAATCAGCCCCAGCATTTT; CDR3: CASSLRGTGRNQPQHF